Listed here is a single T cell receptor beta chain. Repertoires were generated with immunoSEQ multiplex PCR, while TCRdb's copy carries only in-frame clones and drops some. Here the sample spans some 200,000 clones, 90% to 95% being singletons. This sample is drawn from a study of T cell responses to AZD1222 COVID-19 vaccine. Germline-derived CDR1 and CDR2 are LGHNT and FRNRAP. With 1 base removed from V and 0 bases from J, the gap between germline ends came to 12 bases. The CDR3 has 16 amino acids. The receptor was derived from an adult who received the MenACWY meningococcal vaccine as a control. The material was peripheral blood, obtained 28 days after the second dose of the MenACWY control vaccine. The V gene is TRBV12-5, the J gene TRBJ1-1; possibly TRBD1 for D (6 bases). This chain's CDR3 is CASGLGLTGLNTEAFF. The CDR3 bases are TGTGCTAGTGGTTTGGGATTGACAGGCCTGAACACTGAAGCTTTCTTT.